This entry features one T cell receptor (beta chain) sequence. This sample is part of a study of blood T cell repertoires in COVID-19. In the study overall: In each case, the material was cDNA or gDNA derived from T cells, B-cell-depleted T cells, or PBMCs.

Per the original data handling: Amplification with reference gene primers provided the estimates of nucleated cell counts. Repertoires were generated with immunoSEQ multiplex PCR, while TCRdb's copy carries only in-frame clones and drops some. That table is the source of V, J and clone size, and D and trimming were worked out from the DNA. Here the sample spans 70,000 to 80,000 clones, 65% to 90% being singletons. Material: peripheral blood. The clonotype comes from an elderly man with acute or convalescent COVID-19.

The CDR3, as DNA: TGTGCCAGCAGCCGCTCCGGGGCTAATGAAAAACTGTTTTTT. This encodes CASSRSGANEKLFF. This chain joins TRBV11-2 and TRBJ1-4; D gene ambiguous. There are 14 residues in the CDR3. CDR1 and CDR2 (germline): SGHAT, FQNNGV. V was clipped by 5 bases and J by 3 bases, with 10 bases between them.